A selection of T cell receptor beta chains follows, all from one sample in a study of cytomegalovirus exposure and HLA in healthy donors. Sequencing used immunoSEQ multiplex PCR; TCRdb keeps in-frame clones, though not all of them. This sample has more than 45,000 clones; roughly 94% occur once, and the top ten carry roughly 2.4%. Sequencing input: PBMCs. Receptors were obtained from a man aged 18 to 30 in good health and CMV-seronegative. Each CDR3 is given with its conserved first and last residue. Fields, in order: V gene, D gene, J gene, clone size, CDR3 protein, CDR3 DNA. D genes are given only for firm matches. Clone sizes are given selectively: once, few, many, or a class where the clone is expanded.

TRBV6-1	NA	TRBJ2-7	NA	CASSGTLKAYEQYF	TGTGCCAGCAGCGGGACTCTAAAAGCCTACGAGCAGTACTTC
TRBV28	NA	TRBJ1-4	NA	CATSWQATFEKLFF	TGTGCCACCAGTTGGCAGGCTACGTTTGAAAAACTGTTTTTT
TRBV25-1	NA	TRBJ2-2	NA	CASSESQGTGTGELFF	TGTGCCAGCAGTGAATCCCAGGGGACGGGCACCGGGGAGCTGTTTTTT
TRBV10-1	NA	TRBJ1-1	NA	CASSPFAKQGPEAFF	TGCGCCAGCAGTCCTTTTGCGAAACAGGGACCTGAAGCTTTCTTT
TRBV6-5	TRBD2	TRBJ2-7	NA	CASSLKGGPDEQYF	TGTGCCAGCAGCCTGAAGGGAGGGCCTGACGAGCAGTACTTC
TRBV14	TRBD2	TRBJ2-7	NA	CASSQIAGGPYEQYF	TGTGCCAGCAGCCAGATAGCGGGAGGGCCCTACGAGCAGTACTTC
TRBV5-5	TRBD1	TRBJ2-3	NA	CASSFNEPGGLTDTQYF	TGTGCCAGCAGCTTCAATGAACCAGGGGGCCTCACAGATACGCAGTATTTT
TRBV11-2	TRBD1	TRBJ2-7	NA	CASSGTATYEQYF	TGTGCCAGCAGCGGGACAGCCACGTACGAGCAGTACTTC
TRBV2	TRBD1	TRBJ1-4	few	CASSVGQSTNEKLFF	TGTGCCAGCAGTGTGGGACAGTCAACTAATGAAAAACTGTTTTTT
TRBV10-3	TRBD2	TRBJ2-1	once	CAISESGSGTSGKGYNEQFF	TGTGCCATCAGTGAGTCGGGTTCCGGGACTAGCGGGAAGGGCTACAATGAGCAGTTCTTC
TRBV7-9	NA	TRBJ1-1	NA	CASSLLAVNTEAFF	TGTGCCAGCAGCTTATTGGCCGTGAACACTGAAGCTTTCTTT
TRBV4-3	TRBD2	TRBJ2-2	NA	CASSPGTSGTSGELFF	TGCGCCAGCAGCCCTGGGACTAGCGGGACATCAGGGGAGCTGTTTTTT
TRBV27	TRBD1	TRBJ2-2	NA	CASSGTGKATGELFF	TGTGCCAGCAGCGGGACAGGGAAGGCCACCGGGGAGCTGTTTTTT
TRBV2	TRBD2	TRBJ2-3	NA	CASSDSASGRPDTQYF	TGTGCCAGCAGTGATTCGGCTAGCGGGAGGCCAGATACGCAGTATTTT
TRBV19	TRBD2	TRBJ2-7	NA	CASREVGTSGYEQYF	TGTGCCAGTAGAGAGGTCGGGACTAGCGGGTACGAGCAGTACTTC
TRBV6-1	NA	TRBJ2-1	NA	CASSPLSSYNEQFF	TGTGCCAGCAGTCCCTTGAGCTCCTACAATGAGCAGTTCTTC
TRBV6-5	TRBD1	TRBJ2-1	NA	CASSYAGGFNEQFF	TGTGCCAGCAGTTACGCAGGGGGATTCAATGAGCAGTTCTTC